This T cell receptor (beta chain) was retrieved from a study of cytomegalovirus exposure and HLA in healthy donors. Study-level results: TCR beta sequences reportedly predicted most subjects' HLA-A and HLA-B alleles accurately. Sequence variants that were highly shared formed a cluster that was likely a sequencing artifact.

The study ran its PCR with 60 Vbeta and 13 Jbeta primers. Sequencing used immunoSEQ multiplex PCR; TCRdb keeps in-frame clones, though not all of them. The sample shows tens of thousands of clones, approximately 60% of them seen only once. A word on this clone: Its antigen remains unidentified.

This CDR3 comprises 15 residues. V gave up 3 bases and J gave up 6 bases; unmatched junction bases: 9. Germline V gene data show CDR1 as MNHNS and CDR2 as SASEGT. Sequencing was performed on PBMCs. The chain recombines TRBV6-1 with TRBJ2-7, with 9 positions matching TRBD2. The TCR comes from a male donor in good health and CMV-seropositive. Written as DNA, the CDR3 is TGTGCCAGCAGTGACCTAGCGGGGCCGGTTGGCGAGCAGTACTTC. This codes for CASSDLAGPVGEQYF.